This T cell receptor (beta chain) is from a study of cytomegalovirus exposure and HLA in healthy donors. Study-wide background: Out of 398 genotyped donors, about 84% belonged to the Caucasian-associated ancestry cluster.

The CDR3 contains 14 residues. CDR1 MNHEY and CDR2 SVGAGI come from the germline V gene. Trimming took 7 bases from V and 1 from J, leaving 13 bases between them. Of note for this clone: The antigen is unknown.

PCR used 60 Vbeta primers and 13 Jbeta primers. Using immunoSEQ multiplex PCR, the repertoire was profiled, and TCRdb retains in-frame clones only, with some absent. Counted here are 150,000 to 200,000 clones, 65% to 85% occurring once; the ten biggest clones make up roughly 6.3%. Study outcomes and limitations: Later analysis associated a missense DCLRE1C variant with TCR beta V- and J-gene trimming. In a later analysis, parvovirus B19, influenza, CMV and Epstein-Barr virus appeared linked to several top co-occurrence clusters. The study had only CMV serostatus as immune exposure information.

Sequencing used PBMCs. The source of this sequence is a male donor in good health and CMV-seropositive. V is TRBV6-5 and J is TRBJ2-5; D is unresolved. The CDR3 coding sequence is TGTGCCAGCACCTCCCTACGGTTCCAAGAGACCCAGTACTTC. This codes for CASTSLRFQETQYF.